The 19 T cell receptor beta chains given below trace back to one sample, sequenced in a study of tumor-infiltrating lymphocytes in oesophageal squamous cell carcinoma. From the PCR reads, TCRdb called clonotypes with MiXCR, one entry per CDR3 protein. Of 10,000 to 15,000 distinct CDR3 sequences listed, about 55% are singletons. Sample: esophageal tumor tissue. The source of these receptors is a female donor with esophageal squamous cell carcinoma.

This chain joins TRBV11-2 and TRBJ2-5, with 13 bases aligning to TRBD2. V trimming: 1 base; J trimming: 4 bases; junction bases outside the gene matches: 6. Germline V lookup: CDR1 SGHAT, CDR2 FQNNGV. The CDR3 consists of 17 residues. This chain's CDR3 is CASSLVRLAGGGETQYF. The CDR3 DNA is TGTGCCAGCAGCTTAGTCAGACTAGCGGGAGGTGGAGAGACCCAGTACTTC.

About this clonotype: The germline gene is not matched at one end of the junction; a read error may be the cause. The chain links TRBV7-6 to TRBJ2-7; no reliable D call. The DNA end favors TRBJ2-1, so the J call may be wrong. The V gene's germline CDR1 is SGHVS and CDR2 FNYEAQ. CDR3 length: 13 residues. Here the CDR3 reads CASSLRTRDEQFF. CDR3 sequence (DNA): TGTGCTAGCAGCTTAAGAACCCGTGATGAGCAGTTCTTC.

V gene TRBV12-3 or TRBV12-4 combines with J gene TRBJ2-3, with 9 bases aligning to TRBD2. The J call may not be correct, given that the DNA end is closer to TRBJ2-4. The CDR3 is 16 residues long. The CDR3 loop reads CASSLSMREGRHIQYF. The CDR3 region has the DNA TGTGCCAGCAGTTTATCTATGCGGGAGGGCCGTCACATTCAGTACTTC.

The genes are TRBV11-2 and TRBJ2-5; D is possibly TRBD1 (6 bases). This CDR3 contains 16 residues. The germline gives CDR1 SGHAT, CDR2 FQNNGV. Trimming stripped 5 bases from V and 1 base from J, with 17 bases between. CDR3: CASSPGGSYLQETQYF. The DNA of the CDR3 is TGTGCCAGCAGCCCTGGGGGCAGCTACCTCCAAGAGACCCAGTACTTC.

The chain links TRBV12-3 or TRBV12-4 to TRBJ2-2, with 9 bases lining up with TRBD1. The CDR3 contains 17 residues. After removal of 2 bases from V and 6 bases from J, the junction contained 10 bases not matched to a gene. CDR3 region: CASSLNAGTGKAGELFF. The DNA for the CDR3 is TGTGCCAGCAGTTTAAATGCCGGGACAGGGAAAGCCGGGGAGCTGTTTTTT.

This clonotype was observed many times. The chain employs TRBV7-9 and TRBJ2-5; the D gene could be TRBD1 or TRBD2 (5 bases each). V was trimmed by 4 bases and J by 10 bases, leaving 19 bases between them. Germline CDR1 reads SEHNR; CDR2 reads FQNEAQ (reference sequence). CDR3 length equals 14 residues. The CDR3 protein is CASSYPDGTRDQYF. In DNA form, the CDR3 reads TGTGCCAGCAGCTACCCGGACGGGACGAGAGACCAGTACTTC. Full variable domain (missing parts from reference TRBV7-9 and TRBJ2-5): DTGVSQNPRHKITKRGQNVTFRCDPISEHNRLYWYRQTLGQGPEFLTYFQNEAQLEKSRLLSDRFSAERPKGSFSTLEIQRTEQGDSAMYLCASSYPDGTRDQYFGPGTRLLVL.

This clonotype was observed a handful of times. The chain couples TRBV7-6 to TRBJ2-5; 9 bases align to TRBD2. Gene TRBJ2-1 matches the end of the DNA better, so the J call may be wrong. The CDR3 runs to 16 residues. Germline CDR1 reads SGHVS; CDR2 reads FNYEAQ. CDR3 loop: CASSLGGTSNPGEQFF. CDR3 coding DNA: TGTGCCAGCAGCTTAGGCGGGACTAGCAACCCGGGGGAGCAGTTCTTC.

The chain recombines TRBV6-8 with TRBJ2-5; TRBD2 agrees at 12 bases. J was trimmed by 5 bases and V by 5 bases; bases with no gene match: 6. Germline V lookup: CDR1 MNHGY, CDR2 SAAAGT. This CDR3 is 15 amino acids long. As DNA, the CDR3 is TGTGCCAGCAGTAAAACTAGCGGGAGGAAGGAGACCCAGTACTTC. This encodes CASSKTSGRKETQYF.

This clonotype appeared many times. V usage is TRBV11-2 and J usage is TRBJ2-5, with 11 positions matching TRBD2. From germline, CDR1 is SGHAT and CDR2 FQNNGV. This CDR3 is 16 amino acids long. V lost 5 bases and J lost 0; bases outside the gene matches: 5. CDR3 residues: CASSQVAGGDQETQYF. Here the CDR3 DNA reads TGTGCCAGCAGCCAAGTAGCGGGGGGGGACCAAGAGACCCAGTACTTC.

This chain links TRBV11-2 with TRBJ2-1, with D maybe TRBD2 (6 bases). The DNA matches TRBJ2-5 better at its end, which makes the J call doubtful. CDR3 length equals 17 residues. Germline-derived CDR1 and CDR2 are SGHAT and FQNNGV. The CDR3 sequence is CASSPGVRGGGQETQYF. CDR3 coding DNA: TGTGCCAGCAGCCCAGGAGTGCGGGGAGGAGGGCAAGAGACCCAGTACTTC.

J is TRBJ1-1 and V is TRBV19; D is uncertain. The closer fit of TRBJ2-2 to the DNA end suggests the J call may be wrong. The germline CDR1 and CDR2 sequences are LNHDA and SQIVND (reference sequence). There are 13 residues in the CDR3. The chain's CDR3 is CAILQSATGELFF. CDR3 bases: TGTGCCATCCTACAATCAGCCACCGGGGAGCTGTTTTTT.

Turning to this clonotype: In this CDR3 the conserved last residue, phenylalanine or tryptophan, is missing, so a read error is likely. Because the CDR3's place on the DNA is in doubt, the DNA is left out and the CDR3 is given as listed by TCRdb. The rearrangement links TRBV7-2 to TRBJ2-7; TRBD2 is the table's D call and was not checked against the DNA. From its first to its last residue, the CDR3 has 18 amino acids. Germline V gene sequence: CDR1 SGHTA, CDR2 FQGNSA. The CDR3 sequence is CASSLGTSGRGYEQYFGS.

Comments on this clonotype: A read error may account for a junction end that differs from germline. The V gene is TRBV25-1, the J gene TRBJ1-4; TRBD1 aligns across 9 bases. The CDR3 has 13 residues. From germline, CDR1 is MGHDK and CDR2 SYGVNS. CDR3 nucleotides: TGTGCCAGCAGTGGGACAGGGGTTGAAAAGCTGTTTTTT. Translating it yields CASSGTGVEKLFF.

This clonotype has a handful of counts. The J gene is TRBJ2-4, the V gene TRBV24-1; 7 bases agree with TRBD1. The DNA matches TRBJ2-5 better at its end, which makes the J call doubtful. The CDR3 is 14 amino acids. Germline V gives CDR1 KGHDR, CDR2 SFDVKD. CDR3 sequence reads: CATSETGTVETQYF. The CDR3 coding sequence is TGTGCCACCAGTGAGACCGGGACAGTAGAGACCCAGTACTTC.

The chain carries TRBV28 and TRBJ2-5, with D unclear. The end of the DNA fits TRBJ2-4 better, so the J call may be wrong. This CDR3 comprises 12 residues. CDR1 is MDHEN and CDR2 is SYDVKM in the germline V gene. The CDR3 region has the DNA TGTGCCAGCAGTTTAGACAAAAACATTCAGTACTTC. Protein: CASSLDKNIQYF.

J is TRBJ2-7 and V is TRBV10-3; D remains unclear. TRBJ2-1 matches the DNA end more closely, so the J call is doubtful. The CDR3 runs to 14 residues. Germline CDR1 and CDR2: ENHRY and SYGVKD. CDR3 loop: CAISETSVRNEQFF. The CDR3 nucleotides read TGTGCCATCAGTGAAACCAGCGTGAGGAATGAGCAGTTCTTC.

CDR3 loop: CASNPTKDEQYF. The DNA of the CDR3 is TGTGCCAGCAACCCCACCAAGGACGAGCAGTACTTC. The chain employs TRBV27 and TRBJ2-5; D ambiguous. The assigned J gene may be wrong: the sequence end matches TRBJ2-7 better. Germline-derived CDR1 and CDR2 are MNHEY and SMNVEV (reference sequence). The CDR3 has 12 amino acids.

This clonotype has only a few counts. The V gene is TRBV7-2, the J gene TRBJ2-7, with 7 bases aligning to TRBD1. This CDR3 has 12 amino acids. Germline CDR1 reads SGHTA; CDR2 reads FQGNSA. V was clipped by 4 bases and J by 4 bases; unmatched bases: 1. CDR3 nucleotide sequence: TGTGCCAGCAGCTCGACAGGGTACGAGCAGTACTTC. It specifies CASSSTGYEQYF. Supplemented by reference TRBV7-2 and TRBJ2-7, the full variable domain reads GAGVSQSPSNKVTEKGKDVELRCDPISGHTALYWYRQSLGQGLEFLIYFQGNSAPDKSGLPSDRFSAERTGGSVSTLTIQRTQQEDSAVYLCASSSTGYEQYFGPGTRLTVT.

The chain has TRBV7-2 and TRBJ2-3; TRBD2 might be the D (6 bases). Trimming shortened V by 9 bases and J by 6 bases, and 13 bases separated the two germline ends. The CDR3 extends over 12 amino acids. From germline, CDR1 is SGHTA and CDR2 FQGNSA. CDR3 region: CASRSGLDTQYF. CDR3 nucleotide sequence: TGTGCCAGTCGGAGCGGGTTGGATACGCAGTATTTT.